This T cell receptor (beta chain) emerged from a study of CD8 T cells in ankylosing spondylitis. This clonotype came up many times. V lost 7 bases to trimming and J lost 5 bases; unmatched junction nucleotides: 10. There are 15 residues in the CDR3. Researchers built TCR beta libraries using quantitative 5'-RACE with molecular barcodes. From the 5' RACE reads, TCRdb called clonotypes with MiXCR, one entry per CDR3 protein. The sample comprises some 340,000 distinct CDR3 sequences, about 15% of which are singletons, and about 1% rests with the top ten. The specimen sequenced was blood, either unsorted or a sorted T cell fraction (not recorded which). This clonotype was sampled from a male donor with ankylosing spondylitis or in good health (not recorded which). The chain joins TRBV12-3 or TRBV12-4 to TRBJ2-3; 9 nucleotides match TRBD2. CDR3 amino acids: CASTLGRGGRDTQYF. DNA of the CDR3: TGTGCCAGCACCTTAGGGCGGGGGGGCCGAGATACGCAGTATTTT.